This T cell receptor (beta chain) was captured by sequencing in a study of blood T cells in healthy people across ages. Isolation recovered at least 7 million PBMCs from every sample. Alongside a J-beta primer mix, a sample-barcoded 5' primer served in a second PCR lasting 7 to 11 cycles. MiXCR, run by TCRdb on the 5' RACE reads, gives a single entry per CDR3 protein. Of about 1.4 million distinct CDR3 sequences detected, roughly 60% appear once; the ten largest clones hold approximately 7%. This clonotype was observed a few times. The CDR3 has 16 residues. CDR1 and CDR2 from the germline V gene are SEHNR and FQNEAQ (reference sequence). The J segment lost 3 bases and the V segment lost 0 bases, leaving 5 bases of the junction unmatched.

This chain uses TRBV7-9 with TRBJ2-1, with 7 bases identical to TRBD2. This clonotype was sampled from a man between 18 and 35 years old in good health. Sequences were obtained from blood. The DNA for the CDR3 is TGTGCCAGCAGCTTAGCAGCGGGGCCAATCTACAATGAGCAGTTCTTC. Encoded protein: CASSLAAGPIYNEQFF.